The sequence of this T cell receptor beta chain was determined in a study of T cells after yellow fever vaccination (dated by TCRdb to between 2017 and 2020). For the study in its entirety: The SMART-Seq v4 Ultra Low Input RNA kit was used to prepare libraries from fractions with low cell numbers. To follow T-cell clones before and after both primary and booster YFV17D yellow fever vaccination, bulk TCR alpha and beta repertoires underwent longitudinal sequencing. The cohort comprised two healthy male donors, one aged 18 to 30 and one aged 30 to 40 years. Blood was collected at multiple timepoints before and after primary and secondary immunization, and bulk PBMC replicates and cell subsets were isolated.

Interpreted using the paper, the treatment or condition label stands for: live attenuated yellow fever vaccine strain. At every blood-draw timepoint, two biological replicates of bulk PBMCs were collected. PBMCs were isolated from peripheral blood using a standard Ficoll-Paque protocol. TriZol was used to extract RNA from bulk PBMCs, from CD4 and CD8 fractions, and from dextramer-positive and dextramer-negative fractions. This clonotype was seen repeatedly, ten times or more. Its antigen is not yet known. The sample holds no much larger clone one base away, and base qualities are not on file. Per the germline V gene, SGHAT is the CDR1 and FQNNGV is the CDR2. Reading from cysteine to phenylalanine, the CDR3 counts 15 amino acids. Only the CDR3 DNA stays, 45 bases, in frame from base 1. V is pared back by 1 base and J by 2 bases, with 11 bases lying between the germline termini. Findings and caveats that apply to the study as a whole: Compared with the primary T-cell response, the secondary T-cell response was weaker but faster, peaking on day 5 rather than day 15. Because the study included only a couple of donors, the extent to which the findings can be generalized is limited. Most clones expanded after primary vaccination (around 96% of CD4 and roughly 90% of CD8) were re-detected after the booster, suggesting that broad memory maintenance occurred. Because abundant contaminating clonotypes from the bulk population could be contained in FACS-sorted repertoires, computational filtering was required. A small share of clonotypes occurred in both CD4 and CD8 compartments, likely arising from convergent recombination.

TCR cDNA was made using 5'RACE template switching, a step that added a universal primer site and unique molecular identifiers. Priming for cDNA synthesis came from both the TCR alpha and TCR beta constant segments. Two PCR steps were used to amplify libraries, with sample barcodes and sequencing adapters being added in the second step. Sequencing of the libraries was done on either Illumina HiSeq 2500 (2x100 bp) or NovaSeq (2x150 bp). As for the authors' bioinformatics: Reads were demultiplexed and collapsed into UMI consensus sequences with MIGEC, and V(D)J alignment was performed with MiXCR. Vaccine-responding clonotypes were identified with edgeR using replicate PBMC samples, with FDR below 0.01 and a log2 fold change above 5 up to day 15 being required. Each bulk clonotype was labeled CD4 or CD8 based on which sequenced repertoire, CD4 or CD8, contained the clonotype at higher abundance. The raw public data were reprocessed by TCRdb itself: fastp quality trimming at Q25, MiXCR clonotype calling, in-frame beta chains only. Entries are consolidated by CDR3 protein sequence, retaining the most common genes and DNA. The V and J calls shown here were made by TCRdb, not taken from the authors' results. The sample yields about 400,000 distinct CDR3 sequences; 6% to 8% were counted once. The ten largest clones capture approximately 15% of the sample.

The chain joins TRBV11-2 to TRBJ1-2; possibly the D gene is TRBD1, per 6 matching bases. Sequenced material: PBMCs, taken 5 days after the yellow fever booster vaccination. The receptor's source is a man between 25 and 39 years old who received the YFV17D yellow fever vaccine. The encoded CDR3 is CASSLGARGNYGYTF. DNA sequence: TGTGCCAGCAGCTTAGGGGCGAGGGGGAACTATGGCTACACCTTC.